This TCR beta chain appears in the sequencing data of a study of blood T cell repertoires in COVID-19 (dated by TCRdb to 2018 to 2020). Study-level background: Collaborator samples came from the United States, Italy and Spain and covered acute and convalescent phases of COVID-19. The repertoires were released in a freely available public database intended as a resource for research on the immune response to SARS-CoV-2. Where available, HLA class I and class II types were taken from metadata supplied by the sample provider and were not determined by assay-based typing. Subjects who had been exposed to COVID-19, were actively infected with it, or had recovered from it provided the deeply sampled blood TCRbeta repertoires that made up the dataset. Samples came from the ongoing ImmuneRACE study (first 160 participants) plus 1,254 subjects from 6 global collaborators. The material from the prospective study consisted of cDNA or gDNA derived from T cells, B-cell-depleted T cells, or PBMCs. Nearly every sample came with metadata listing a de-identified subject ID, COVID-19 status, age in years and sex.

Here is what the overall study found, with its caveats: The quantity of clinical and demographic metadata differed by source and by participant and was supplied without curation.

CDR1 and CDR2, looked up from the germline V gene (reference sequence), are GTSNPN and SVGIG. Cut back by 1 base and 7 bases, the V and J ends lie 14 bases apart. The CDR3 starts with the cysteine, ends with the phenylalanine, and has 14 residues. Only the CDR3 DNA stays, 42 bases, in frame from base 1. The collaborating institutions used their own protocols to collect whole blood in K2EDTA tubes. For TCRbeta analysis, collaborators shipped samples as frozen whole blood, isolated PBMCs, or DNA extracted from either of those sample types. Notes on this clone: Its antigen is still unknown. It has no much larger one-base neighbor in the sample; base qualities were not kept.

TCRbeta CDR3 regions were amplified from genomic DNA using the immunoSEQ Assay, a bias-controlled multiplex PCR. The original methods were these. The number of nucleated cells in each sample was estimated from the amplification of reference gene primers within the assay. To quantify the absolute abundance of each unique TCRbeta CDR3 rearrangement, sequence reads were collapsed and filtered. For each sample, productive Simpson clonality was calculated by taking the square root of Simpson's diversity index across productive rearrangements. Held by TCRdb, this immuneACCESS table contains in-frame sequences only and omits some clones. Under half of the omission traces to an unresolved V gene where checked; the cause of the rest is unknown. V, J and clone size reflect that table, while D and trimming were determined from the DNA. The sample table holds about 120,000 clones, of which 78% were seen once. Over 2% of the sample lies in the top ten.

The sample was peripheral blood. The chain uses TRBV30 and TRBJ1-5; no D gene call is confident. This sequence originates from a man between 65 and 80 years old with acute or convalescent COVID-19. CDR3 loop: CAWSEGGWLQPQHF. The nucleotide sequence reads TGTGCCTGGAGTGAAGGAGGGTGGTTGCAGCCCCAGCATTTT.